This TCR beta chain was observed in a study of T cells in Graves' hyperthyroidism and ophthalmopathy. This clonotype was counted between two and nine times. The CDR3 sequence is 15 residues long. The V gene lost 6 bases and the J gene lost 2 bases, with 13 bases spanning the gap. Germline V lookup: CDR1 LNHDA, CDR2 SQIVND (reference sequence). Amplified regions were TCR beta CDR3 sequences from RNA transcripts. TCR CDR3 regions were first amplified by RT-PCR with HTBI primers. In TCRdb, the multiplex PCR reads were re-called with MiXCR into one record per CDR3 protein. The table records roughly 290,000 distinct CDR3 sequences, over 15% of them present only once.

The sequenced sample consisted of blood. The sequence derives from a woman between 55 and 75 years old with Graves' ophthalmopathy. The J gene is TRBJ2-2, the V gene TRBV19; no clear D. The CDR3 spells CASSLQRPNTGELFF. As DNA, the CDR3 is TGTGCCAGTAGCCTACAGAGACCAAACACCGGGGAGCTGTTTTTT.